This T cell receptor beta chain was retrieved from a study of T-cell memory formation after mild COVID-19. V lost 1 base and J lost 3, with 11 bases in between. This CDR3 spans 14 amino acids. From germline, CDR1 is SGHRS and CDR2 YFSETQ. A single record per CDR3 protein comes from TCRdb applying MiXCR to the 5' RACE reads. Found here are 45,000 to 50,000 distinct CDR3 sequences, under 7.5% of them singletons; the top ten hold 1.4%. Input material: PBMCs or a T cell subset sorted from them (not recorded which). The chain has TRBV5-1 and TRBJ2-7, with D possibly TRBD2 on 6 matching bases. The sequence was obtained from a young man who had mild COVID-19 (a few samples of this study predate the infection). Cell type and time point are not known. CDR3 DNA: TGCGCCAGCAGCTTGACTAGCTGGGGCTACGAGCAGTACTTC. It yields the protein CASSLTSWGYEQYF.